A single sample is the source of the 26 T cell receptor beta chains below, sequenced in a study of shared clonotypes between healthy human individuals. The protocol was immunoSEQ multiplex PCR, while the TCRdb copy is restricted to in-frame clones and leaves out a portion. The table lists about 2.4 million clones, 93% of them singletons, with roughly 0.39% in the top ten. Sequenced input: naive CD4+ T cells from PBMCs. The subset denotes: CD45RA+ positively selected. These receptors originate from a man younger than 35 in good health. Some clones in this sample may be carry-over from other donors' samples.

V gene TRBV29-1 combines with J gene TRBJ2-5; D is uncertain. Between the trimmed V and J ends, which lost 5 bases and 3 bases, there was a span of 10 bases. This CDR3 has 12 amino acids. Germline V lookup: CDR1 SQVTM, CDR2 ANQGSEA. The CDR3 DNA reads as TGCAGCGTTATGTCAGGAGAAGAGACCCAGTACTTC. Translation gives CSVMSGEETQYF.

The J gene is TRBJ2-1, the V gene TRBV7-3; 9 positions agree with TRBD2. V trimming: 1 base; J trimming: 3 bases; junction bases outside the gene matches: 13. The germline CDR1 and CDR2 sequences are SGHTA and FQGTGA. The CDR3 is made up of 19 amino acids. In nucleotides, the CDR3 is TGTGCCAGCAGCTTAAACCCCCAGGGTAGCGGGAGAGTCTACAATGAGCAGTTCTTC. It is translated as CASSLNPQGSGRVYNEQFF.

This clone appeared a single time. The chain joins TRBV5-6 to TRBJ2-1; D is undetermined. Germline values: CDR1 SGHDT, CDR2 YYEEEE. V dropped 3 bases and J dropped 5 bases, with 12 bases sitting between them. The CDR3 covers 14 residues. DNA of the CDR3: TGTGCCAGCAGCTGGGTCGCTACCCACAATGAGCAGTTCTTC. Its protein product is CASSWVATHNEQFF.

This chain connects TRBV2 to TRBJ2-7; D remains unclear. CDR3 length equals 12 residues. V was trimmed by 11 bases and J by 6 bases, leaving 17 bases between them. The germline V gene has CDR1 SNHLY and CDR2 FYNNEI. The chain's CDR3 is CAGIGFPLEQYF. CDR3 nucleotide sequence: TGTGCCGGGATCGGGTTCCCGCTCGAGCAGTACTTC.

V is TRBV6-5 and J is TRBJ2-5; the match to TRBD2 covers 8 bases. The V and J ends lost 5 bases and 5 bases, in that order; junction bases with no gene match: 10. Germline CDR1 MNHEY, CDR2 SVGAGI. This CDR3 has 15 residues. Here the CDR3 DNA reads TGTGCCAGCAGTGCCGGACTAGCTGGGCGGGAGACCCAGTACTTC. Its translation: CASSAGLAGRETQYF.

The chain has TRBV12-5 and TRBJ1-1; no clear D. V was shortened by 2 bases and J by 3 bases, with 7 bases between the two germline ends. CDR3 size: 13 residues. Germline CDR1 is LGHNT and CDR2 is FRNRAP. The CDR3 sequence: CASGLSSDTEAFF. Here the CDR3 DNA reads TGTGCTAGTGGTTTGTCGTCGGACACTGAAGCTTTCTTT.

The chain combines TRBV19 with TRBJ2-2; TRBD1 agrees at 9 bases. J gave up 1 base and V 9 bases, and 3 bases lay outside the gene matches. The CDR3 consists of 14 residues. Germline V gene sequence: CDR1 LNHDA, CDR2 SQIVND (reference sequence). The CDR3 protein is CASRDRVNTGELFF. The CDR3 DNA reads as TGTGCCAGCCGGGACAGGGTGAACACCGGGGAGCTGTTTTTT. Filled out from reference TRBV19 and TRBJ2-2, the complete variable domain reads DGGITQSPKYLFRKEGQNVTLSCEQNLNHDAMYWYRQDPGQGLRLIYYSQIVNDFQKGDIAEGYSVSREKKESFPLTVTSAQKNPTAFYLCASRDRVNTGELFFGEGSRLTVL.

The chain joins TRBV28 to TRBJ2-5; the match to TRBD2 covers 11 bases. CDR3 length: 16 amino acids. V shed 5 bases and J 1 base; nucleotides not matched to a gene: 6. CDR1 MDHEN and CDR2 SYDVKM come from the germline V gene. CDR3 in amino acids: CASSLGLAGFQETQYF. CDR3 coding DNA: TGTGCCAGCAGTCTCGGACTAGCGGGTTTCCAAGAGACCCAGTACTTC.

This sequence joins TRBV4-2 and TRBJ2-3; 10 bases align to TRBD2. The length of the CDR3 is 18 residues. After removal of 1 base from V and 4 bases from J, the junction contained 11 bases not matched to a gene. The V gene's germline CDR1 is LGHNA and CDR2 YNFKEQ. The CDR3 is CASSQGSGRARAADTQYF. The CDR3, as DNA: TGTGCCAGCAGCCAAGGGAGCGGGAGGGCCCGAGCGGCAGATACGCAGTATTTT.

This clone has only one observation. The rearrangement uses TRBV28 and TRBJ2-1, with TRBD2 matching 10 bases. This CDR3 is built from 16 residues. V dropped 5 bases and J dropped 2; count of bases not matched to a gene: 6. Germline CDR1 reads MDHEN; CDR2 reads SYDVKM. This CDR3 reads CASSLIAGGTYNEQFF. The CDR3 region has the DNA TGTGCCAGCAGTCTCATAGCGGGAGGAACCTACAATGAGCAGTTCTTC.

The chain recombines TRBV29-1 with TRBJ2-3, with D perhaps TRBD1 or TRBD2 (5 bases each). Trimming took off 8 bases at V and 2 bases at J, with 14 bases between the two ends. Germline values: CDR1 SQVTM, CDR2 ANQGSEA. The CDR3 is made up of 13 amino acids. The CDR3 bases are TGCAGCTCAAGCTGGGGGAACACAGATACGCAGTATTTT. It is translated as CSSSWGNTDTQYF.

The chain couples TRBV19 to TRBJ2-7; D is unclear. The CDR3 contains 15 residues. Germline CDR1 reads LNHDA; CDR2 reads SQIVND (reference sequence). Trimming left V 1 base short and J 3 bases short, with 13 bases between. The CDR3 here is CASSIVGQTHYEQYF. The CDR3 region has the DNA TGTGCCAGTAGTATAGTTGGCCAGACACACTACGAGCAGTACTTC.

The V and J genes are TRBV5-4 and TRBJ1-5; D might be TRBD1 (5 bases). The CDR3 sequence is 14 residues long. Trimming stripped 0 bases from V and 6 bases from J, with 10 bases between. Germline lookup yields CDR1 SGHNT and CDR2 YYREEE (reference sequence). For the CDR3, the DNA is TGTGCCAGCAGCTTGGCGGGGCGGGGTCAGCCCCAGCATTTT. Translation gives CASSLAGRGQPQHF.

This clone was found a few times. The rearrangement links TRBV5-1 to TRBJ1-1; D is uncertain. With 4 bases removed from V and 3 bases from J, the gap between germline ends came to 10 bases. The CDR3 has 13 residues. Germline CDR1 SGHRS, CDR2 YFSETQ. The CDR3 nucleotides are TGCGCCAGCAGCCAAGGGATTCACACTGAAGCTTTCTTT. Its protein is CASSQGIHTEAFF.

V usage is TRBV28 and J usage is TRBJ1-5, with D maybe TRBD1 (5 bases). Germline values: CDR1 MDHEN, CDR2 SYDVKM. The CDR3 runs 14 residues. V dropped 3 bases and J dropped 5 bases, with 11 bases sitting between them. CDR3 sequence: CASSLGDFYQPQHF. The CDR3, as DNA: TGTGCCAGCAGTTTGGGGGATTTCTATCAGCCCCAGCATTTT.

The V call is TRBV7-2, the J call TRBJ1-2, with D uncertain. V dropped 8 bases and J dropped 6 bases, with 19 bases sitting between them. Germline V gene sequence: CDR1 SGHTA, CDR2 FQGNSA. This CDR3 region has 14 residues. The CDR3 bases are TGTGCCAGCGTCCTCTATGGGCTTGCAAATGGCTACACCTTC. Its protein product is CASVLYGLANGYTF.

The CDR3 region has the DNA TGTGCCAGCAGTTTGTGGGGGAGGACTTACAATGAGCAGTTCTTC. It encodes CASSLWGRTYNEQFF. The V call is TRBV27, the J call TRBJ2-1; possibly TRBD2 for D (6 bases). V was pared by 3 bases and J by 4 bases, with 13 bases between. Germline V gene sequence: CDR1 MNHEY, CDR2 SMNVEV (reference sequence). The CDR3 length is 15 residues.

The V and J genes are TRBV4-2 and TRBJ2-3; D is unresolved. Germline loops: CDR1 LGHNA, CDR2 YNFKEQ. The ends were cut back, 0 bases at V and 5 bases at J, with 9 bases in the middle. The CDR3 consists of 14 residues. Here the CDR3 DNA reads TGTGCCAGCAGCCAAGAGGCTAGAAAAGATACGCAGTATTTT. Amino acid sequence: CASSQEARKDTQYF.

In regard to this clone: Other DNA sequences in the same sample also yield this CDR3. V usage is TRBV29-1 and J usage is TRBJ2-7; perhaps TRBD2 as D (7 bases). CDR3 size: 16 residues. V was pared by 4 bases and J by 4 bases, with 23 bases between. Per the germline V gene, CDR1 is SQVTM and CDR2 is ANQGSEA. CDR3 amino acids: CSVGGGGGEYDYEQYF. In DNA, the CDR3 is TGCAGCGTTGGGGGGGGCGGGGGCGAATATGATTACGAGCAGTACTTC.

The chain employs TRBV11-3 and TRBJ2-1, with 10 bases matching TRBD2. The CDR3 sequence is 15 residues long. Germline V CDR1 and CDR2: SGHNT, YENEEA. V lost 2 bases, J lost 4 bases, and 2 bases stayed unmatched. CDR3 DNA: TGTGCCAGCAGCTTAACTAGCGGGACTTACAATGAGCAGTTCTTC. Amino acids: CASSLTSGTYNEQFF. The complete variable domain, with remaining parts taken from reference TRBV11-3 and TRBJ2-1, reads EAGVVQSPRYKIIEKKQPVAFWCNPISGHNTLYWYLQNLGQGPELLIRYENEEAVDDSQLPKDRFSAERLKGVDSTLKIQPAELGDSAVYLCASSLTSGTYNEQFFGPGTRLTVL.

Of note for this clone: This sample includes further DNA sequences coding for the same CDR3. The rearrangement links TRBV28 to TRBJ2-7; D call uncertain. The length of the CDR3 is 11 residues. V lost 8 bases to trimming and J lost 4 bases, with 9 bases between them. Germline lookup yields CDR1 MDHEN and CDR2 SYDVKM. CDR3 sequence: CASSGFYEQYF. CDR3 nucleotides: TGTGCCAGCTCAGGCTTTTACGAGCAGTACTTC. Using reference TRBV28 and TRBJ2-7 for the parts outside the CDR3, the full variable domain is DVKVTQSSRYLVKRTGEKVFLECVQDMDHENMFWYRQDPGLGLRLIYFSYDVKMKEKGDIPEGYSVSREKKERFSLILESASTNQTSMYLCASSGFYEQYFGPGTRLTVT.

The chain carries TRBV28 and TRBJ1-4, with 8 bases fitting TRBD1. CDR1 and CDR2 from the germline V gene are MDHEN and SYDVKM. V lost 4 bases to trimming and J lost 3 bases; unmatched junction nucleotides: 7. This CDR3 region has 16 residues. CDR3 amino acids: CASSSRTGGANEKLFF. The CDR3 nucleotides are TGTGCCAGCAGTTCCCGAACAGGGGGGGCTAATGAAAAACTGTTTTTT.

The chain recombines TRBV5-4 with TRBJ1-4, with 9 bases identical to TRBD1. The length of the CDR3 is 13 residues. CDR1 SGHNT and CDR2 YYREEE come from the germline V gene (reference sequence). V was pared by 4 bases and J by 7 bases, with 2 bases of the junction left unmatched. The CDR3 spells CASSRDRAEKLFF. For the CDR3, the DNA is TGTGCCAGCAGCCGGGACAGGGCTGAAAAACTGTTTTTT. The variable domain in full, with the rest retrieved from reference TRBV5-4 and TRBJ1-4, is ETGVTQSPTHLIKTRGQQVTLRCSSQSGHNTVSWYQQALGQGPQFIFQYYREEENGRGNFPPRFSGLQFPNYSSELNVNALELDDSALYLCASSRDRAEKLFFGSGTQLSVL.

The rearrangement joins TRBV23-1 to TRBJ2-7; TRBD1 is a possible D gene (5 bases). TRBV23-1 falls under the ORF class, with uncertain function. V shed 0 bases and J shed 3 bases, with 15 bases lying between them. The CDR3 sequence is 16 residues long. CDR3 DNA: TGCGCCAGCAGTCAATCGAGATTCATAGGGGACTACGAGCAGTACTTC. Protein sequence: CASSQSRFIGDYEQYF.

The CDR3 spells CASRPLGGGYGYTF. CDR3 DNA: TGTGCCAGCAGGCCATTAGGGGGCGGCTATGGCTACACCTTC. The chain is built from TRBV27 and TRBJ1-2; 7 bases match TRBD1. With 6 bases clipped from V and 4 bases from J, the junction kept 8 bases outside the gene matches. Germline CDR1 reads MNHEY; CDR2 reads SMNVEV (reference sequence). The CDR3 covers 14 residues.

The chain combines TRBV11-2 with TRBJ1-2; D possibly corresponds to TRBD1 (5 bases). Germline-derived CDR1 and CDR2 are SGHAT and FQNNGV. This CDR3 contains 14 residues. V was trimmed by 3 bases and J by 8 bases, leaving 16 bases between them. CDR3 coding DNA: TGTGCCAGCAGCTTGTACAATCAGGGAGGAGGCTACACCTTC. Protein product: CASSLYNQGGGYTF.